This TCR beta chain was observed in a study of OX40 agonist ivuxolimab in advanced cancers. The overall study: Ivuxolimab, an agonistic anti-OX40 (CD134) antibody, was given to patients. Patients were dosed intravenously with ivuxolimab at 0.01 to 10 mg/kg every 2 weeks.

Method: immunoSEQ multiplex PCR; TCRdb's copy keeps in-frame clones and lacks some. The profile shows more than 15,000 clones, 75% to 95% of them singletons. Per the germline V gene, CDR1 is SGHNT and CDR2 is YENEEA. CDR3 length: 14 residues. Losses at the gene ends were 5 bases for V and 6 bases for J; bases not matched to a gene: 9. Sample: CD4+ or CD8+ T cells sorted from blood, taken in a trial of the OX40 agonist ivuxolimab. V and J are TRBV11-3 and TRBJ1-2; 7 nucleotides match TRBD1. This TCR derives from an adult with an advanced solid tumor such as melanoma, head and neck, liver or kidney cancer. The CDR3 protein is CASSPRQGSNGYTF. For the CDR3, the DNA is TGTGCCAGCAGCCCTCGACAGGGTTCAAATGGCTACACCTTC.